This entry lists 26 T cell receptor beta chains sequenced from one sample in a study of T cell responses to AZD1222 COVID-19 vaccine. The repertoire was sequenced with immunoSEQ multiplex PCR; TCRdb's copy has only in-frame clones and lacks some. The repertoire holds 140,000 or so clones, with approximately 86% as singletons. Source: peripheral blood, taken 28 days after the second AZD1222 dose. These receptors were taken from an adult who received the AZD1222 COVID-19 vaccine.

The V gene is TRBV27, the J gene TRBJ2-6; D remains ambiguous. CDR3 size: 13 residues. The V end lost 6 bases, the J end lost 4 bases, and 7 bases lay between the germline ends. Germline CDR1 MNHEY, CDR2 SMNVEV (reference sequence). CDR3 coding DNA: TGTGCCAGCAGGCTTGCCGGGGCCAACGTCCTGACTTTC. It is translated as CASRLAGANVLTF.

The chain employs TRBV7-2 and TRBJ2-5; D ambiguous. Germline V gives CDR1 SGHTA, CDR2 FQGNSA. Trimming removed 4 bases from V and 2 bases from J, with 11 bases in between. The CDR3 has 14 amino acids. CDR3: CASSSMTGQETQYF. Here the CDR3 DNA reads TGTGCCAGCAGCTCCATGACTGGTCAAGAGACCCAGTACTTC.

The CDR3 is CASSPPGGREVGTEAFF. CDR3 in DNA: TGTGCCAGCAGCCCCCCGGGGGGGCGAGAGGTAGGCACTGAAGCTTTCTTT. The J gene is TRBJ1-1, the V gene TRBV7-2; TRBD1 might be the D (6 bases). The germline V gene has CDR1 SGHTA and CDR2 FQGNSA. The CDR3 contains 17 residues. V shed 5 bases and J shed 4 bases, with 23 bases lying between them.

This chain connects TRBV6-1 to TRBJ2-7, with D tentatively TRBD1 (5 bases). The CDR3 covers 14 residues. Trimming pared 3 bases from V and 2 bases from J, leaving 11 bases between. CDR1 and CDR2 from the germline V gene are MNHNS and SASEGT. DNA of the CDR3: TGTGCCAGCAGTGATGGGGCTCCCGCCTACGAGCAGTACTTC. Translation gives CASSDGAPAYEQYF.

The J gene is TRBJ2-1, the V gene TRBV14; 8 bases are a match to TRBD2. The germline CDR1 and CDR2 sequences are SGHDN and FVKESK. The V gene end was trimmed by 1 base and the J gene end by 8 bases; junction bases not matched to a gene: 7. This CDR3 comprises 15 residues. As DNA, the CDR3 is TGTGCCAGCAGCCAAGTTGCGGGAGGAATTGATGAGCAGTTCTTC. This encodes CASSQVAGGIDEQFF.

This clone was seen a few times. This chain links TRBV2 with TRBJ2-1, with 16 bases identical to TRBD2. The germline V gene has CDR1 SNHLY and CDR2 FYNNEI. V gave up 3 bases and J gave up 8 bases; unmatched junction bases: 4. This CDR3 comprises 16 residues. The CDR3 reads CASSDPGLAGGHEQFF. The CDR3, as DNA: TGTGCCAGCAGTGACCCGGGACTAGCGGGGGGGCATGAGCAGTTCTTC.

This chain links TRBV6-6 with TRBJ2-2, with a possible D match to TRBD2 (6 bases). Germline V lookup: CDR1 MNHNY, CDR2 SVGAGI (reference sequence). This CDR3 is built from 14 residues. V shed 8 bases and J shed 0 bases, with 10 bases lying between them. The CDR3: CASRPGANTGELFF. CDR3 in DNA: TGTGCCAGCCGTCCGGGGGCGAACACCGGGGAGCTGTTTTTT.

The gene calls are TRBV7-8 and TRBJ2-4; 8 bases line up with TRBD2. This CDR3 has 18 amino acids. The germline V gene has CDR1 SGHVS and CDR2 FQNEAQ. The V and J ends lost 5 bases and 1 base, in that order; junction bases with no gene match: 13. This chain's CDR3 is CASSPGLREGGAKNIQYF. The CDR3 DNA follows: TGTGCCAGCAGCCCGGGACTCCGGGAGGGAGGGGCCAAAAACATTCAGTACTTC.

The V call is TRBV10-1, the J call TRBJ1-4; TRBD1 aligns across 11 bases. This CDR3 region has 15 residues. Unmatched junction bases numbered 4, after V lost 3 bases and J lost 7 bases. Per germline, CDR1 WNHNN and CDR2 SYGVQD (reference sequence). The CDR3 bases are TGCGCCAGCAGTGACACCGGGACAGGGGGTGAAAAACTGTTTTTT. It is translated as CASSDTGTGGEKLFF.

V usage is TRBV24-1 and J usage is TRBJ1-5; D is perhaps TRBD1 (5 bases). This CDR3 is 13 amino acids long. The V gene's germline CDR1 is KGHDR and CDR2 SFDVKD. The V and J ends lost 5 bases and 3 bases respectively, with 7 bases between them. The CDR3 nucleotides read TGTGCCACCAGTGGGGGGAACAATCAGCCCCAGCATTTT. Translated: CATSGGNNQPQHF.

The rearrangement uses TRBV2 and TRBJ2-3, with D possibly TRBD2 on 7 matching bases. The germline V gene encodes CDR1 SNHLY and CDR2 FYNNEI. There are 14 residues in the CDR3. The ends were cut back, 4 bases at V and 5 bases at J, with 13 bases in the middle. Here the CDR3 reads CASSVEGGGDTQYF. CDR3 nucleotides: TGTGCCAGCAGTGTGGAGGGAGGGGGAGATACGCAGTATTTT.

The DNA of the CDR3 is TGTGCCAGTAGAGCACAGGGGATGAACACTGAAGCTTTCTTT. Translated, it gives CASRAQGMNTEAFF. The chain combines TRBV19 with TRBJ1-1; 7 nucleotides agree with TRBD1. The length of the CDR3 is 14 residues. V lost 6 bases and J lost 0; bases outside the gene matches: 4. The germline CDR1 and CDR2 sequences are LNHDA and SQIVND (reference sequence). Full variable domain (rest looked up from reference TRBV19 and TRBJ1-1): DGGITQSPKYLFRKEGQNVTLSCEQNLNHDAMYWYRQDPGQGLRLIYYSQIVNDFQKGDIAEGYSVSREKKESFPLTVTSAQKNPTAFYLCASRAQGMNTEAFFGQGTRLTVV.

DNA for the CDR3: TGTGCCAGCCAGGCAGGGGACTACGAGCAGTACTTC. As protein: CASQAGDYEQYF. The chain has TRBV6-5 and TRBJ2-5; TRBD1 is a possible D gene (6 bases). The J call is uncertain, as TRBJ2-7 better fits the DNA end. CDR1 is MNHEY, CDR2 SVGAGI, per germline. The CDR3 runs to 12 residues.

The rearrangement links TRBV5-1 to TRBJ1-4, with D possibly TRBD1 on 5 matching bases. Germline V CDR1 and CDR2: SGHRS, YFSETQ. Trimming removed 0 bases from V and 6 bases from J, with 6 bases in between. The CDR3 spans 13 residues. CDR3 DNA: TGCGCCAGCAGCTTGGTACAGGATGAAAAACTGTTTTTT. It specifies CASSLVQDEKLFF.

The chain links TRBV10-1 to TRBJ2-1, with D possibly being TRBD1 or TRBD2 (5 bases each). This CDR3 spans 13 amino acids. Germline assignment: CDR1 WNHNN and CDR2 SYGVQD (reference sequence). V gave up 4 bases and J gave up 6 bases, with 10 bases separating them. The CDR3 region is CASSVGDVNEQFF. The CDR3 coding sequence is TGCGCCAGCAGTGTAGGGGACGTCAATGAGCAGTTCTTC.

The V call is TRBV27, the J call TRBJ2-3; tentatively, D is TRBD1 or TRBD2 (5 bases each). From germline, CDR1 is MNHEY and CDR2 SMNVEV (reference sequence). The CDR3 spans 15 residues. V was cut by 2 bases and J by 1 base, with 10 bases left in between. DNA for the CDR3: TGTGCCAGCAGTTTAACCAGAGGGGGCACAGATACGCAGTATTTT. Translated, it gives CASSLTRGGTDTQYF.

The rearrangement links TRBV5-1 to TRBJ2-3, with a possible D match to TRBD2 (6 bases). The CDR3 contains 15 residues. Germline CDR1 and CDR2: SGHRS and YFSETQ. Trimming stripped 3 bases from V and 0 bases from J, with 11 bases between. The CDR3 sequence is CASSSAGTSTDTQYF. The CDR3 nucleotides are TGCGCCAGCAGCTCGGCGGGGACTAGCACAGATACGCAGTATTTT.

This clone was found once. This rearrangement joins TRBV29-1 to TRBJ2-1; tentative D call: TRBD1 (6 bases). The CDR3 runs 11 residues. Germline values: CDR1 SQVTM, CDR2 ANQGSEA. Trimming stripped 7 bases from V and 6 bases from J, with 10 bases between. The DNA for the CDR3 is TGCAGCGCCCTAGGGGGCAATGAGCAGTTCTTC. It codes for CSALGGNEQFF.

The V and J genes are TRBV5-5 and TRBJ1-4, with 7 positions matching TRBD1. The length of the CDR3 is 16 residues. Trimming removed 3 bases from V and 5 bases from J; junction bases left unmatched: 10. Germline V gene sequence: CDR1 SGHKS, CDR2 YYEKEE (reference sequence). The CDR3 loop reads CASSSDPGTDNEKLFF. CDR3 coding DNA: TGTGCCAGCAGCTCGGACCCCGGGACAGACAATGAAAAACTGTTTTTT. Complete variable domain (other parts from reference TRBV5-5 and TRBJ1-4): DAGVTQSPTHLIKTRGQQVTLRCSPISGHKSVSWYQQVLGQGPQFIFQYYEKEERGRGNFPDRFSARQFPNYSSELNVNALLLGDSALYLCASSSDPGTDNEKLFFGSGTQLSVL.

In its sample, this clone was seen once. This chain uses TRBV7-6 with TRBJ1-2; possibly TRBD1 for D (5 bases). Germline CDR1 reads SGHVS; CDR2 reads FNYEAQ. Trimming removed 1 base at V and 6 bases at J, with 12 bases between. The CDR3 extends over 14 amino acids. The CDR3 is CASSLGWQGNGYTF. In DNA, the CDR3 is TGTGCCAGCAGCTTAGGCTGGCAGGGCAATGGCTACACCTTC.

In DNA form, the CDR3 reads TGTGCCAGCAGCTTTACCTTGACTAGCGGGGGCCACGAGCAGTACTTC. It is translated as CASSFTLTSGGHEQYF. The chain combines TRBV11-2 with TRBJ2-7, with 12 bases that match TRBD2. Germline values: CDR1 SGHAT, CDR2 FQNNGV. CDR3 length: 16 amino acids. The V segment lost 3 bases and the J segment 5 bases; nucleotides outside the gene matches: 8.

This chain uses TRBV9 with TRBJ1-3, with D hard to call. Germline V gives CDR1 SGDLS, CDR2 YYNGEE. V lost 4 bases to trimming and J lost 0 bases, with 11 bases between them. This CDR3 contains 15 residues. The CDR3 region is CASSTDSNSGNTIYF. The CDR3 nucleotides are TGTGCCAGCAGCACAGACTCGAACTCTGGAAACACCATATATTTT.

The chain's CDR3 is CASSGSGTSGGGTDTQYF. For the CDR3, the DNA is TGTGCCAGCAGCGGTTCCGGGACTAGCGGGGGGGGGACAGATACGCAGTATTTT. V usage is TRBV9 and J usage is TRBJ2-3; 16 bases fit TRBD2. CDR1 is SGDLS and CDR2 is YYNGEE in the germline V gene. With 3 bases clipped from V and 3 bases from J, the junction kept 7 bases outside the gene matches. The CDR3 totals 18 residues.

As DNA, the CDR3 is TGTGCCAGCAGCTTGGGACTAGCGGGGGCACAAGAGACCCAGTACTTC. Protein product: CASSLGLAGAQETQYF. V is TRBV7-6 and J is TRBJ2-5; 14 bases agree with TRBD2. CDR3 length: 16 amino acids. Germline V gives CDR1 SGHVS, CDR2 FNYEAQ. With V trimmed by 3 bases and J by 2 bases, 2 bases remained unmatched.

The chain couples TRBV29-1 to TRBJ2-3; 7 bases agree with TRBD2. This CDR3 spans 16 amino acids. Trimming cost V 1 base and J 0 bases; bases outside gene matches: 7. Germline V CDR1 and CDR2: SQVTM, ANQGSEA. The CDR3 is CSVEGSSGTSTDTQYF. For the CDR3, the DNA is TGCAGCGTTGAAGGTTCTAGCGGAACTAGCACAGATACGCAGTATTTT.

The chain has TRBV9 and TRBJ1-5, with D uncertain. Germline V gene data show CDR1 as SGDLS and CDR2 as YYNGEE. The length of the CDR3 is 14 residues. The V gene lost 3 bases and the J gene lost 4 bases, with 11 bases spanning the gap. The chain's CDR3 is CASSASLGNQPQHF. The CDR3 DNA follows: TGTGCCAGCAGCGCCTCCCTAGGGAATCAGCCCCAGCATTTT. Full variable domain (remainder filled in from reference TRBV9 and TRBJ1-5): DSGVTQTPKHLITATGQRVTLRCSPRSGDLSVYWYQQSLDQGLQFLIQYYNGEERAKGNILERFSAQQFPDLHSELNLSSLELGDSALYFCASSASLGNQPQHFGDGTRLSIL.